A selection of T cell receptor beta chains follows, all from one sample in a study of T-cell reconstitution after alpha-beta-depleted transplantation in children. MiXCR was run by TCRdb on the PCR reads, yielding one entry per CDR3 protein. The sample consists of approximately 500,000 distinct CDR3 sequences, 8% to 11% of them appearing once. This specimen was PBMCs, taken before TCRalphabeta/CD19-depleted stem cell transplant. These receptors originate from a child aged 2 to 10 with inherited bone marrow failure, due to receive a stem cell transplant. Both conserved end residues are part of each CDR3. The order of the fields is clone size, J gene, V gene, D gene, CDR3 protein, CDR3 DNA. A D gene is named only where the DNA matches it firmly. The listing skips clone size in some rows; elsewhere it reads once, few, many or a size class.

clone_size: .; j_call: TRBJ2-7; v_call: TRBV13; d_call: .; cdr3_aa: CASSFDRSPYEQYF; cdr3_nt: TGTGCCAGCAGCTTTGACAGGAGCCCCTACGAGCAGTACTTC
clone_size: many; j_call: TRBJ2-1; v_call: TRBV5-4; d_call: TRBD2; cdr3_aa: CASRETLAGEKNEQFF; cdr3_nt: TGTGCCAGCAGGGAGACCCTAGCGGGAGAGAAAAATGAGCAGTTCTTC
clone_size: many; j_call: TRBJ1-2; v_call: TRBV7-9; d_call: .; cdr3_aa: CASSLGGDGYGYTF; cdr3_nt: TGTGCCAGCAGCTTAGGCGGGGACGGTTATGGCTACACCTTC
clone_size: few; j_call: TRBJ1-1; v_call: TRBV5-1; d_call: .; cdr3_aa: CASSYTGLTEAFF; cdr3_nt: TGCGCCAGCAGCTACACAGGGCTCACTGAAGCTTTCTTT
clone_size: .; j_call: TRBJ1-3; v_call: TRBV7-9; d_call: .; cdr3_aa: CASSPSPQALAGNTIYF; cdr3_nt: TGTGCCAGCAGCCCCTCGCCCCAGGCCCTCGCGGGAAACACCATATATTTT
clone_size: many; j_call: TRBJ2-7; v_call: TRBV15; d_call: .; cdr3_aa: CATSREQATSEQYF; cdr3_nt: TGTGCCACCAGCAGGGAGCAAGCAACGTCCGAGCAGTACTTC
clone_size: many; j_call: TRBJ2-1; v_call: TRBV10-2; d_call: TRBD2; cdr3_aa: CASTVGMGSGRFNEQFF; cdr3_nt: TGCGCCAGCACCGTTGGGATGGGGAGCGGGAGGTTCAATGAGCAGTTCTTC
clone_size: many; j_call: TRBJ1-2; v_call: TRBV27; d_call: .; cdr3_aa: CASSNKAREVIYGYTF; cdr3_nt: TGTGCCAGCAGTAACAAAGCCAGGGAGGTAATCTATGGCTACACCTTC
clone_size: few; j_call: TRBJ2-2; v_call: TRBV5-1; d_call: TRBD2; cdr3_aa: CASSFGLAGEAGELFF; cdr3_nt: TGCGCCAGCAGCTTCGGACTAGCGGGAGAGGCCGGGGAGCTGTTTTTT
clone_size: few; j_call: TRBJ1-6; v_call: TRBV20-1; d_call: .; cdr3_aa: CSAREGINSPLHF; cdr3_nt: TGCAGTGCTAGAGAAGGGATCAATTCACCCCTCCACTTT
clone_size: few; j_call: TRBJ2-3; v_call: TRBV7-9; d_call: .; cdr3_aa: CASSLEGFEDTQYF; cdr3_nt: TGTGCCAGCAGCTTAGAAGGTTTTGAAGATACGCAGTATTTT
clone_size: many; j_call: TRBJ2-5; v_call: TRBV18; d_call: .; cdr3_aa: CASSRSGSDETQYF; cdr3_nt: TGTGCCAGCTCACGGTCGGGGTCCGATGAGACCCAGTACTTC
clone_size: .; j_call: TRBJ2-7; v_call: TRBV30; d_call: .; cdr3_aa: CASGQRRTATYEQYF; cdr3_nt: TGTGCCTCCGGACAGCGTCGTACCGCCACCTACGAGCAGTACTTC
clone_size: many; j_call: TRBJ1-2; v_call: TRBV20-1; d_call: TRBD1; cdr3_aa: CSARGTGANYGYTF; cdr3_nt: TGCAGTGCTAGGGGGACAGGGGCGAACTATGGCTACACCTTC
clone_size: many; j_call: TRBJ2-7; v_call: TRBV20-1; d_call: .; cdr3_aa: CSATKFGIYEQYF; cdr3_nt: TGCAGTGCTACTAAGTTCGGGATCTACGAGCAGTACTTC
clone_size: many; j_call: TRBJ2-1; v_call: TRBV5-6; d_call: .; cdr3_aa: CASSYLGRGLNVF; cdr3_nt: TGTGCCAGCAGTTATCTCGGTAGGGGCTTGAATGTCTTC
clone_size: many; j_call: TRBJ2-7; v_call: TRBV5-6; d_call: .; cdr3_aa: CASSFVSKSSYEQYF; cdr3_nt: TGTGCCAGCAGCTTCGTGTCAAAGAGCTCCTACGAGCAGTACTTC
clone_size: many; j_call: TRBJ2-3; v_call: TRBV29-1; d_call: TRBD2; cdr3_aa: CSALAGGPDTQYF; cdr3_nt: TGCAGCGCACTAGCGGGAGGGCCAGATACGCAGTATTTT
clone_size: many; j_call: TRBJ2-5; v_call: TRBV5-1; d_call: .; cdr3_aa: CASRVEQETQYF; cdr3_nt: TGCGCCAGCAGAGTCGAACAAGAGACCCAGTACTTC
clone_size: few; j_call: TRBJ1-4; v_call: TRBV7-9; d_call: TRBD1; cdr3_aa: CASSSDRTGALNEKLFF; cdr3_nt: TGTGCCAGCAGCTCCGATCGGACAGGGGCACTTAATGAAAAACTGTTTTTT
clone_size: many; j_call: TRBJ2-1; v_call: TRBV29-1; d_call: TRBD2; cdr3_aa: CSVVGLAGGSYYNEQFF; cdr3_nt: TGCAGCGTTGTCGGGCTAGCGGGAGGCTCTTATTACAATGAGCAGTTCTTC
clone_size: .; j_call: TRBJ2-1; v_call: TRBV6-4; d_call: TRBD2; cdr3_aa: CASSRLGLAGGGYNEQFF; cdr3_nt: TGTGCCAGCAGTCGACTCGGACTAGCGGGGGGGGGCTACAATGAGCAGTTCTTC
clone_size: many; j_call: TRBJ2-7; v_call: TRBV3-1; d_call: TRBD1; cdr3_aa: CASSQDWTGVEQYF; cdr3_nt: TGTGCCAGCAGCCAAGATTGGACAGGGGTCGAGCAGTACTTC
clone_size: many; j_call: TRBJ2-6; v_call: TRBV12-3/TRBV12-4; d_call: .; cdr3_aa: CASSLMISGANVLTF; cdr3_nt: TGTGCCAGCAGTTTGATGATCTCTGGGGCCAACGTCCTGACTTTC
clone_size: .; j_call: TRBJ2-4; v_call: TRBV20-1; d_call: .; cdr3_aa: CSALARGDIQYF; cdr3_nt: TGCAGTGCTTTAGCCAGGGGGGACATTCAGTACTTC
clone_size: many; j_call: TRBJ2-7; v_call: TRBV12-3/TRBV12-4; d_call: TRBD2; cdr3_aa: CASRPGLDSKQYF; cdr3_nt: TGTGCCAGCAGGCCCGGACTAGATAGTAAGCAGTACTTC
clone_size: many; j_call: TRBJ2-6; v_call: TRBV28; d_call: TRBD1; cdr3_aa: CASKQGAVKTSGANVLTF; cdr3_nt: TGTGCCAGTAAACAGGGGGCGGTCAAAACCTCTGGGGCCAACGTCCTGACTTTC
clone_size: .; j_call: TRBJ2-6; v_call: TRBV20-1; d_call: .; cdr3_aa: CSARDGRPSGANVLTF; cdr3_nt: TGCAGTGCTAGAGATGGGAGGCCCTCTGGGGCCAACGTCCTGACTTTC
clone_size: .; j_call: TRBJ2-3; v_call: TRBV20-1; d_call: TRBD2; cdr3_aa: CSARSTSGSTDTQYF; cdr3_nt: TGCAGTGCTAGATCGACTAGCGGTAGCACAGATACGCAGTATTTT
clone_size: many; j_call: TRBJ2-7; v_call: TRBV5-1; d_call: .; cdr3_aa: CASSSLAPYEQYF; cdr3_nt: TGCGCCAGCAGCTCACTAGCCCCCTACGAGCAGTACTTC
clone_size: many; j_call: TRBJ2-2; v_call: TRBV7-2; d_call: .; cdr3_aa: CASSFRVLSGELFF; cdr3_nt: TGTGCCAGCAGCTTCCGGGTCCTAAGCGGGGAGCTGTTTTTT
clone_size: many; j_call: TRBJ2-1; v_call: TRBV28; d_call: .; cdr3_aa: CASNEGLSYNEQFF; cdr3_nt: TGTGCCAGCAACGAGGGACTCTCCTACAATGAGCAGTTCTTC
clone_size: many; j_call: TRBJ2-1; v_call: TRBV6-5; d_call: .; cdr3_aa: CASSYPSAGGEQFF; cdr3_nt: TGTGCCAGCAGTTACCCTTCTGCCGGGGGTGAGCAGTTCTTC
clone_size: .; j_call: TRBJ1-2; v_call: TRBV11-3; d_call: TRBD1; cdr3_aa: CASSLRMQGGYGYTF; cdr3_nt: TGTGCCAGCAGCTTAAGGATGCAGGGGGGCTATGGCTACACCTTC
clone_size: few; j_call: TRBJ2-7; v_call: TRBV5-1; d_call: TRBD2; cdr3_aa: CASSTQREVAYEQYF; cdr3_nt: TGCGCCAGCAGCACACAGCGGGAGGTCGCCTACGAGCAGTACTTC
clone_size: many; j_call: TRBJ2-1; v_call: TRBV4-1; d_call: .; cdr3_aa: CASSLPLPNEQFF; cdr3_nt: TGCGCCAGCAGCCTCCCACTACCCAATGAGCAGTTCTTC
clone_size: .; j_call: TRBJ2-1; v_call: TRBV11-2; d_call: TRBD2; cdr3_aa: CASSKIAGFRVNEQFF; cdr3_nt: TGTGCCAGCAGCAAAATAGCGGGATTCAGGGTCAATGAGCAGTTCTTC
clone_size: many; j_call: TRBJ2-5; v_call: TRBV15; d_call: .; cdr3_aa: CATSRAHPSETQYF; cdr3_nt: TGTGCCACCAGCAGAGCCCATCCCTCGGAGACCCAGTACTTC
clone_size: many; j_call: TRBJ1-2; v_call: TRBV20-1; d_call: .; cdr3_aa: CSAKRTDGYTF; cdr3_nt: TGCAGTGCTAAAAGGACAGATGGCTACACCTTC
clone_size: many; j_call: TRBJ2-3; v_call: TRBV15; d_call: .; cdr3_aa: CATSSPYGRGALRDTQYF; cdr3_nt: TGTGCCACCAGCAGTCCCTATGGTAGGGGGGCACTTAGGGATACGCAGTATTTT
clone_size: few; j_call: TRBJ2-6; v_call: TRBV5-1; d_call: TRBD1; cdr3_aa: CASSYSLFRQGRRDGANVLTF; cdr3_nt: TGCGCCAGCAGCTACTCCTTGTTTCGACAGGGACGAAGGGACGGGGCCAACGTCCTGACTTTC
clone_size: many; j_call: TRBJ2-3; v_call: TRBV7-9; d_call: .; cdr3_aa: CASSLEITDTQYF; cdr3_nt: TGTGCCAGCAGCTTAGAAATAACAGATACGCAGTATTTT
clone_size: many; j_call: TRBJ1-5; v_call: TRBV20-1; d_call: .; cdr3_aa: CSANQGLRAQHF; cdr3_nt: TGCAGTGCTAACCAGGGACTTCGGGCCCAGCATTTT
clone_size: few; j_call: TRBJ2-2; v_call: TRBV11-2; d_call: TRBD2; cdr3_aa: CASSLGGGSGTGELFF; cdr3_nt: TGTGCCAGCAGCTTAGGCGGCGGGAGCGGCACCGGGGAGCTGTTTTTT
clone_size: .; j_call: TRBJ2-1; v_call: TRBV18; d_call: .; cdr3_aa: CASSPLVHHNEQFF; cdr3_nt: TGTGCCAGCTCACCATTGGTACACCACAATGAGCAGTTCTTC
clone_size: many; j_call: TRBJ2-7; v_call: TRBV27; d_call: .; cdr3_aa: CASSPITASYEQYF; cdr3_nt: TGTGCCAGCAGTCCGATAACAGCTTCCTACGAGCAGTACTTC
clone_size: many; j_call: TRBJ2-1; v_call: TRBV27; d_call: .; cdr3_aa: CASSSPGAGYNEQFF; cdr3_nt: TGTGCCAGCAGTTCCCCGGGGGCCGGCTACAATGAGCAGTTCTTC
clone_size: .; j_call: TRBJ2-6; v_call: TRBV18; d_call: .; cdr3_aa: CASSAGAGANVLTF; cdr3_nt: TGTGCCAGCTCAGCAGGGGCTGGGGCCAACGTCCTGACTTTC
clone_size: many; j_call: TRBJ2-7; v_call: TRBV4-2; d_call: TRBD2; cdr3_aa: CASSPVGPGTSGSYEQYF; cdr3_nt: TGTGCCAGCAGCCCAGTTGGGCCCGGGACTAGCGGGAGTTACGAGCAGTACTTC
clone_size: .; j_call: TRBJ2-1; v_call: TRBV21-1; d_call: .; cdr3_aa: CASSGPGLPYNEQFF; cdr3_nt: TGTGCCAGCAGCGGACCGGGACTACCTTACAATGAGCAGTTCTTC
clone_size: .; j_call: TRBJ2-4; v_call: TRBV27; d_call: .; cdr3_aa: CASSVGTLAKNIQYF; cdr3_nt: TGTGCCAGCAGCGTAGGGACGTTAGCCAAAAACATTCAGTACTTC
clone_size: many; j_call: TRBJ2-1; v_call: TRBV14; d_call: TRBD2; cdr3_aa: CASSQFLAGGKNNEQFF; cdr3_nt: TGTGCCAGCAGCCAATTCTTAGCGGGAGGAAAGAACAATGAGCAGTTCTTC
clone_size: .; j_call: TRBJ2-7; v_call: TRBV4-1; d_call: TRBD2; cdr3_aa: CASSQDALGGRDEQYF; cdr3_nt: TGCGCCAGCAGCCAAGATGCACTCGGCGGGAGGGACGAGCAGTACTTC
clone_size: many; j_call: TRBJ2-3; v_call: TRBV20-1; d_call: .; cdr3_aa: CSASGSLDYTDTQYF; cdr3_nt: TGCAGTGCTAGTGGATCCTTAGACTACACAGATACGCAGTATTTT
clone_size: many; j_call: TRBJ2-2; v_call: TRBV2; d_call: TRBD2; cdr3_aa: CASSRTSGVLNTGELFF; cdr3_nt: TGTGCCAGCAGTAGGACTAGCGGGGTTTTAAACACCGGGGAGCTGTTTTTT
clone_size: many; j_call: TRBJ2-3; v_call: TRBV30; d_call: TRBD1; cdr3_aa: CAWRVRQGGFGTQYF; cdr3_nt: TGTGCCTGGAGGGTTCGACAGGGGGGGTTCGGTACGCAGTATTTT
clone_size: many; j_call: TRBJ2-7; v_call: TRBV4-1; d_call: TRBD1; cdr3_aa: CASSQEPGQVNYEQYF; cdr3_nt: TGCGCCAGCAGCCAGGAACCGGGACAGGTCAATTACGAGCAGTACTTC
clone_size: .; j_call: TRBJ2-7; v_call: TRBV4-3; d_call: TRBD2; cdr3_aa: CASSPRYVAGDPPYEQYF; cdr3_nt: TGCGCCAGCAGCCCCCGATACGTAGCGGGGGACCCGCCCTACGAGCAGTACTTC
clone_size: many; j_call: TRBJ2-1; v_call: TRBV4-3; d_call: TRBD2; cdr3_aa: CASSQEGLAGSNEQFF; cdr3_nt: TGCGCCAGCAGCCAAGAAGGGCTAGCGGGATCGAATGAGCAGTTCTTC